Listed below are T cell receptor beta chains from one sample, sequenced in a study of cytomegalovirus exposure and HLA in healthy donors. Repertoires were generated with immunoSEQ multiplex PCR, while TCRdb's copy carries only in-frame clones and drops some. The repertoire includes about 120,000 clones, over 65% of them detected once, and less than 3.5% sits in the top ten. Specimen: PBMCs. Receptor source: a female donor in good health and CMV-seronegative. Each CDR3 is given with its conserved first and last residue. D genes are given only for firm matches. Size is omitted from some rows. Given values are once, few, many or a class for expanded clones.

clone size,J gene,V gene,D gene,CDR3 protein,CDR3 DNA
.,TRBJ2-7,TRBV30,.,CAWSVRGAMGRHEQYF,TGTGCCTGGAGTGTACGGGGGGCCATGGGTCGTCACGAGCAGTACTTC
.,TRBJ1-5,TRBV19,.,CASSRQLYSNQPQHF,TGTGCCAGTAGTCGACAGTTGTATAGCAATCAGCCCCAGCATTTT
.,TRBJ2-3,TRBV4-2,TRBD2,CASSQQGLAGVGTDTQYF,TGTGCCAGCAGCCAACAAGGACTAGCGGGGGTGGGCACAGATACGCAGTATTTT
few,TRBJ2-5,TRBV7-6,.,CASSQEGYRQETQYF,TGTGCCAGCAGCCAAGAGGGATACCGACAAGAGACCCAGTACTTC
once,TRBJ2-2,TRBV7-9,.,CASSLGRQAATGELFF,TGTGCCAGCAGCTTAGGGCGACAGGCGGCCACCGGGGAGCTGTTTTTT
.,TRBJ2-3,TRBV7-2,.,CASSLRQVKDTQYF,TGTGCCAGCAGCCTGAGACAGGTAAAAGATACGCAGTATTTT
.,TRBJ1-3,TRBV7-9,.,CSSSIIGNTIYF,TGTTCCAGCAGCATAATCGGGAACACCATATATTTT
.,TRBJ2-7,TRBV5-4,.,CASSLVPSEQYF,TGTGCCAGCAGCTTGGTTCCGAGCGAGCAGTACTTC
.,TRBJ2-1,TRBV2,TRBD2,CASSGFDSGGLYNEQFF,TGTGCCAGCAGTGGCTTCGATAGCGGGGGCCTATACAATGAGCAGTTCTTC
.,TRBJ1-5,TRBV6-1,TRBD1,CASSRTGGRQPQHF,TGTGCCAGCAGTCGGACAGGGGGCCGTCAGCCCCAGCATTTT
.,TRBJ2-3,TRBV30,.,CAWSVLRWSGGVDTQYF,TGTGCCTGGAGTGTACTGAGATGGTCGGGGGGCGTAGATACGCAGTATTTT
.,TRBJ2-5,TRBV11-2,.,CASSLMGPGSIPTTQYF,TGTGCCAGCAGCTTGATGGGGCCTGGGTCCATCCCCACGACCCAGTACTTC
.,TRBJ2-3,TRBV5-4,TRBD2,CASSLARAGGTDTQYF,TGTGCCAGCAGCTTGGCCCGGGCGGGGGGGACAGATACGCAGTATTTT
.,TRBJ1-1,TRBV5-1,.,CASTLTRGITEAFF,TGCGCCAGCACTTTAACGAGAGGAATCACTGAAGCTTTCTTT
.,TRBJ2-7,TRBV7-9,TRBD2,CASSSRLAGAYEQYF,TGTGCCAGCAGCTCAAGACTAGCGGGGGCCTACGAGCAGTACTTC
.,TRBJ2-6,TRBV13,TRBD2,CASSLGREEFGANVLTF,TGTGCCAGCAGCTTAGGCCGGGAGGAATTTGGGGCCAACGTCCTGACTTTC
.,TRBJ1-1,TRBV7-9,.,CASSLPGTPAEAFF,TGTGCCAGCAGCCTACCCGGGACTCCCGCTGAAGCTTTCTTT
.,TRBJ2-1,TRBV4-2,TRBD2,CASSQEGAGAWDEQFF,TGTGCCAGCAGCCAAGAGGGAGCGGGGGCCTGGGATGAGCAGTTCTTC
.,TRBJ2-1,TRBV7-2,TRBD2,CASSRSTGTSVGEQFF,TGTGCCAGCAGCCGAAGTACCGGGACTAGCGTCGGTGAGCAGTTCTTC
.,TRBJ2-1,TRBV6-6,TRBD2,CASIPSGVHNEQFF,TGTGCCAGCATTCCCAGCGGGGTTCACAATGAGCAGTTCTTC
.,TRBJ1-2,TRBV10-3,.,CAISESRVLYYGYTF,TGTGCCATCAGTGAGTCTCGCGTTCTATACTATGGCTACACCTTC
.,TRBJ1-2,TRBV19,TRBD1,CASTDRTWVNYGYTF,TGTGCCAGTACGGACAGGACGTGGGTTAACTATGGCTACACCTTC
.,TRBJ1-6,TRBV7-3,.,CASSLTGRVESPLHF,TGTGCCAGCAGCTTAACCGGCAGGGTGGAATCACCCCTCCACTTT
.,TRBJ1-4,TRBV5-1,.,CASSLGDINEKLFF,TGCGCCAGCAGCTTGGGGGACATCAATGAAAAACTGTTTTTT
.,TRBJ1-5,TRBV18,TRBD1,CASSPTGQIGSGNQPQHF,TGTGCCAGCTCACCAACGGGACAGATCGGGTCGGGCAATCAGCCCCAGCATTTT
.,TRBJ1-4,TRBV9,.,CASSDGVENEKLFF,TGTGCCAGCAGCGACGGAGTTGAAAATGAAAAACTGTTTTTT
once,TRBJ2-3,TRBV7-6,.,CASNNGAGITDTQYF,TGTGCCAGTAACAATGGGGCAGGGATCACAGATACGCAGTATTTT
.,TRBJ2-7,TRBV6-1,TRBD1,CASSSGTGEHEQYF,TGTGCCAGCAGTTCTGGGACAGGGGAGCACGAGCAGTACTTC
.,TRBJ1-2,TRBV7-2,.,CASSLAGDYGYTF,TGTGCCAGCAGCTTAGCAGGGGACTATGGCTACACCTTC
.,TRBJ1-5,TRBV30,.,CAWSAGGNQPQHF,TGTGCCTGGAGTGCGGGGGGGAATCAGCCCCAGCATTTT
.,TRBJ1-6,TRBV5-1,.,CASSPNGYNSPLHF,TGCGCCAGCAGCCCGAACGGCTATAATTCACCCCTCCACTTT
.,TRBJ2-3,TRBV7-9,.,CSSSFGGTDTQYF,TGTTCCAGCAGCTTCGGTGGCACAGATACGCAGTATTTT
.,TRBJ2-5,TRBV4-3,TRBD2,CASSQDEKRGTRQETQYF,TGCGCCAGCAGCCAAGATGAAAAGCGGGGGACAAGACAAGAGACCCAGTACTTC
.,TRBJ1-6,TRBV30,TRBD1,CAWNIDRGVSYNSPLHF,TGTGCCTGGAATATCGACAGGGGGGTCTCCTATAATTCACCCCTCCACTTT
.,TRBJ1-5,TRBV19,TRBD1,CASSFRTGGTYQPQHF,TGTGCCAGTAGTTTCCGGACAGGGGGCACTTACCAGCCCCAGCATTTT
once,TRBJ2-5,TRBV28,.,CASSPRSGRETQYF,TGTGCCAGCAGTCCTAGGAGCGGGCGAGAGACCCAGTACTTC
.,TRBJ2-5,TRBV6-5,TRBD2,CASSYRLAKETQYF,TGTGCCAGCAGTTACAGACTAGCCAAAGAGACCCAGTACTTC
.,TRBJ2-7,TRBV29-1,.,CSVGGGVYEQYF,TGCAGCGTTGGTGGAGGGGTATACGAGCAGTACTTC
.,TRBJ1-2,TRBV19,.,CASTRKTIDYGYTF,TGTGCCAGTACAAGGAAGACAATCGACTATGGCTACACCTTC
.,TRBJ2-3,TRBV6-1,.,CASSGTSRADTQYF,TGTGCCAGCAGTGGAACTAGCCGGGCAGATACGCAGTATTTT
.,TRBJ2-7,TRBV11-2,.,CASSASGPYYEQYF,TGTGCCAGCAGCGCTTCAGGTCCCTACTACGAGCAGTACTTC
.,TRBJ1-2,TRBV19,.,CASRTSGRSYSGGYTF,TGTGCCAGTAGAACTTCGGGTCGCTCTTATAGTGGCGGCTACACCTTC
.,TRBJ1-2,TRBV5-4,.,CASSREGGYTF,TGTGCCAGCAGCAGAGAGGGTGGCTACACCTTC
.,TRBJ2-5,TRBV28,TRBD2,CASSSPGLAGGVQETQYF,TGTGCCAGCAGTTCCCCGGGACTAGCGGGGGGGGTCCAAGAGACCCAGTACTTC
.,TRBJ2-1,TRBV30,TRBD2,CAWLAGESYNEQFF,TGTGCCTGGCTAGCGGGGGAGTCCTACAATGAGCAGTTCTTC